One sample yielded the 21 T cell receptor beta chains listed below, sequenced in a study of blood T cells in healthy people across ages (dated by TCRdb to the mid-2010s). The method behind the library was 5' RACE. The sample was run on an Illumina HiSeq 2500. A second PCR of roughly 7 to 11 cycles was run with a J-beta primer mix and a sample-barcoded 5' primer. TCRdb took the public reads, trimmed them with fastp at Q25, ran MiXCR for clone calling and kept in-frame beta chains. Rows are combined by CDR3 protein, so each entry shows the most common genes and DNA. The table for this sample lists around 1.1 million distinct CDR3 sequences; around two fifths of them were counted only once. Around 13% of the sample is in the top ten clones. Sequenced sample: blood. The source is a man aged 18 to 30 in good health.

This clonotype has a handful of counts. This rearrangement joins TRBV6-5 to TRBJ2-1, with D perhaps TRBD1 or TRBD2 (5 bases each). This CDR3 has 15 residues. Germline assignment: CDR1 MNHEY and CDR2 SVGAGI. Trimming cost V 5 bases and J 7 bases, with 18 bases left between them. CDR3 sequence reads: CASSTWARGKNEQFF. DNA for the CDR3: TGTGCCAGCAGTACCTGGGCGAGGGGAAAAAATGAGCAGTTCTTC.

This chain connects TRBV6-5 to TRBJ1-1; 7 bases align to TRBD1. Germline CDR1 and CDR2: MNHEY and SVGAGI. The CDR3 length is 14 residues. The V and J ends lost 6 bases and 1 base, in that order; junction bases with no gene match: 5. DNA of the CDR3: TGTGCCAGCAGACAGGGGATGGGGAACACTGAAGCTTTCTTT. Amino acids: CASRQGMGNTEAFF.

The rearrangement links TRBV2 to TRBJ2-3; D call uncertain. V was clipped by 5 bases and J by 2 bases, with 14 bases between them. CDR3 length equals 15 residues. The germline gives CDR1 SNHLY, CDR2 FYNNEI. CDR3 in amino acids: CASSQDGLTTDTQYF. For the CDR3, the DNA is TGTGCCAGCAGTCAGGACGGCCTAACCACAGATACGCAGTATTTT.

V usage is TRBV20-1 and J usage is TRBJ1-2; TRBD1 matches at 9 bases. CDR1 and CDR2 (germline): DFQATT, SNEGSKA (reference sequence). The CDR3 contains 13 residues. CDR3 DNA sequence: TGCATCTGTCCCCCCGGGACAGGGCATGACTACACCTTC. As protein: CICPPGTGHDYTF.

About this clonotype: Mismatch with germline at one junction end may stem from a read error. The chain couples TRBV20-1 to TRBJ1-2; the match to TRBD1 covers 7 bases. Germline lookup yields CDR1 DFQATT and CDR2 SNEGSKA (reference sequence). CDR3 length: 14 residues. The CDR3 DNA sequence: TGCAGTGCTAGTGACAGGGAAGGTGACTATGGCTACGCCTTC. Translation: CSASDREGDYGYAF.

As to this clonotype: With a much larger clone just one base away, this may be a read error. This chain connects TRBV28 to TRBJ2-3, with D unclear. The CDR3 covers 13 residues. Trimming pared 5 bases from V and 2 bases from J, leaving 8 bases between. Looked up from germline, CDR1 is MDHEN and CDR2 is SYDVKM. CDR3 loop: CASSARDTDTQYF. DNA of the CDR3: TGTGCCAGCAGTGCCCGAGACACAGATACGCAGTATTTT. The whole variable domain, filled in from reference TRBV28 and TRBJ2-3, reads DVKVTQSSRYLVKRTGEKVFLECVQDMDHENMFWYRQDPGLGLRLIYFSYDVKMKEKGDIPEGYSVSREKKERFSLILESASTNQTSMYLCASSARDTDTQYFGPGTRLTVL.

The sample holds a few counts of this clonotype. The genes are TRBV27 and TRBJ1-2; a possible D gene is TRBD1 (6 bases). Germline V gene data show CDR1 as MNHEY and CDR2 as SMNVEV (reference sequence). The CDR3 is made up of 15 amino acids. V was shortened by 2 bases and J by 5 bases, with 15 bases between the two germline ends. The CDR3 DNA sequence: TGTGCCAGCAGTTTAGATAGGGGGGGCTGGTATGGCTACACCTTC. Translation gives CASSLDRGGWYGYTF.

This clonotype was seen a handful of times. V and J are TRBV20-1 and TRBJ2-1; maybe TRBD1 (6 bases). CDR3 length: 20 residues. Germline V CDR1 and CDR2: DFQATT, SNEGSKA (reference sequence). The V end was cut by 3 bases, the J end by 4 bases, with 31 bases between. As DNA, the CDR3 is TGCAGTGCTAGGTGGGGGCAGGGATTCCCAAACCCTTTTGTTTACAATGAGCAGTTCTTC. It is translated as CSARWGQGFPNPFVYNEQFF.

This clonotype was picked up a small number of times. The chain uses TRBV20-1 and TRBJ2-1; 11 bases match TRBD2. Germline CDR1 reads DFQATT; CDR2 reads SNEGSKA (reference sequence). CDR3 length: 15 residues. V lost 0 bases to trimming and J lost 10 bases; unmatched junction nucleotides: 8. The CDR3 DNA reads TGCAGTGCTAGAGATGATAGCGGGGGGGCCTGGGAGCAGTTCTTC. This translates into CSARDDSGGAWEQFF.

This clonotype was found once. The chain employs TRBV2 and TRBJ1-1; D gene uncertain. V gave up 4 bases and J gave up 10 bases, with 7 bases separating them. CDR3 length: 10 residues. CDR1 and CDR2 from the germline V gene are SNHLY and FYNNEI. CDR3: CASSAAGAFF. The CDR3 nucleotides read TGTGCCAGCAGTGCGGCGGGAGCTTTCTTT.

The chain joins TRBV10-3 to TRBJ1-5; D unresolved. The CDR3 length is 14 residues. The germline CDR1 and CDR2 sequences are ENHRY and SYGVKD. Between the trimmed V and J ends, which lost 10 bases and 6 bases, there was a span of 19 bases. The CDR3 nucleotides are TGTGCCACCCAGGACGGAACAACGGGTCAGCCCCAGCATTTT. This translates into CATQDGTTGQPQHF.

This clonotype occurred a few times. The chain links TRBV10-3 to TRBJ1-2; unclear D gene. CDR3 size: 15 residues. Trimming removed 0 bases from V and 0 bases from J, with 8 bases in between. The germline V gene has CDR1 ENHRY and CDR2 SYGVKD. The CDR3, as DNA: TGTGCCATCAGTGAGTCTCAGTTAACTAACTATGGCTACACCTTC. The encoded protein is CAISESQLTNYGYTF.

In the case of this clonotype: One junction end disagrees with the germline gene, perhaps due to a read error. This chain joins TRBV10-3 and TRBJ2-3, with D tentatively TRBD1 (5 bases). The CDR3 runs 14 residues. The germline V gene has CDR1 ENHRY and CDR2 SYGVKD. As DNA, the CDR3 is TGTGCCATCAGCCGGGCGTTCGGCACAGGTACGCAGTATTTT. The encoded protein is CAISRAFGTGTQYF.

The rearrangement joins TRBV4-2 to TRBJ2-3, with D possibly called TRBD1 or TRBD2 (6 bases each). Germline V gene data show CDR1 as LGHNA and CDR2 as YNFKEQ. Trimming stripped 0 bases from V and 0 bases from J, with 10 bases between. This CDR3 comprises 16 residues. CDR3 bases: TGTGCCAGCAGCCAAGAGTGGGGGGCAAGCACAGATACGCAGTATTTT. As protein: CASSQEWGASTDTQYF.

Comment on this clonotype: A junction end diverges from the germline sequence, so it may reflect a read error. The genes are TRBV10-3 and TRBJ1-1; tentatively, D is TRBD1 (6 bases). CDR3 length equals 13 residues. Germline V gene data show CDR1 as ENHRY and CDR2 as SYGVKD. CDR3: CAVSADRNTEAFF. Here the CDR3 DNA reads TGTGCCGTCAGTGCGGACAGAAACACTGAAGCTTTCTTT.

A note on this clonotype: A much larger clone is a single base away; this may be a read error. The rearrangement joins TRBV12-3 or TRBV12-4 to TRBJ1-2; a weak D match, TRBD1 (6 bases). The V and J ends lost 6 bases and 7 bases respectively, with 21 bases between them. This CDR3 has 15 amino acids. In nucleotides, the CDR3 is TGTGCCAGCAGCCTCGACGCGGGACACATATGTGGCTACACCTTC. Translated: CASSLDAGHICGYTF.

This clonotype was observed a few times. CDR3 amino acids: CATTPTGRADEKLFF. CDR3 coding DNA: TGTGCTACGACTCCAACGGGCAGGGCGGATGAAAAACTGTTTTTT. V gene TRBV6-6 combines with J gene TRBJ1-4; D perhaps matches TRBD1 (5 bases). From germline, CDR1 is MNHNY and CDR2 SVGAGI (reference sequence). The CDR3 consists of 15 residues.

The chain is built from TRBV29-1 and TRBJ1-2; a weak D match, TRBD1 (6 bases). Trimming removed 3 bases at V and 3 bases at J, with 11 bases between. The CDR3 loop spans 13 amino acids. Per germline, CDR1 SQVTM and CDR2 ANQGSEA. The chain's CDR3 is CSVDDRNYYGYTF. In DNA form, the CDR3 reads TGCAGCGTTGATGACAGGAACTACTATGGCTACACCTTC.

The chain employs TRBV20-1 and TRBJ1-5, with unresolved D. Trimming stripped 3 bases from V and 6 bases from J, with 6 bases between. CDR1 is DFQATT and CDR2 is SNEGSKA in the germline V gene (reference sequence). CDR3 length equals 11 residues. CDR3 DNA sequence: TGCAGTGCTAGGAATGGTCAGCCCCAGCATTTT. Protein sequence: CSARNGQPQHF.

This clonotype was picked up a small number of times. The chain is built from TRBV4-1 and TRBJ1-4; perhaps TRBD1 as D (5 bases). CDR3 length: 17 residues. Germline V gives CDR1 MGHRA, CDR2 YSYEKL. Between the trimmed V and J ends, which lost 3 bases and 8 bases, there was a span of 22 bases. The CDR3 is CASSHTPGRVKGEKLFF. CDR3 nucleotide sequence: TGCGCCAGCAGCCACACTCCGGGCAGGGTGAAAGGGGAAAAACTGTTTTTT.

In this sample, this clonotype turned up a few times. This rearrangement joins TRBV6-5 to TRBJ2-7; tentatively, D is TRBD1 (6 bases). The germline V and J ends were trimmed by 6 bases and 1 base, with 16 bases remaining between them. This CDR3 contains 15 residues. The germline gives CDR1 MNHEY, CDR2 SVGAGI. The CDR3: CASSPRQEASYEQYF. The CDR3 DNA reads TGTGCCAGCAGCCCCAGACAGGAGGCTTCCTACGAGCAGTACTTC.